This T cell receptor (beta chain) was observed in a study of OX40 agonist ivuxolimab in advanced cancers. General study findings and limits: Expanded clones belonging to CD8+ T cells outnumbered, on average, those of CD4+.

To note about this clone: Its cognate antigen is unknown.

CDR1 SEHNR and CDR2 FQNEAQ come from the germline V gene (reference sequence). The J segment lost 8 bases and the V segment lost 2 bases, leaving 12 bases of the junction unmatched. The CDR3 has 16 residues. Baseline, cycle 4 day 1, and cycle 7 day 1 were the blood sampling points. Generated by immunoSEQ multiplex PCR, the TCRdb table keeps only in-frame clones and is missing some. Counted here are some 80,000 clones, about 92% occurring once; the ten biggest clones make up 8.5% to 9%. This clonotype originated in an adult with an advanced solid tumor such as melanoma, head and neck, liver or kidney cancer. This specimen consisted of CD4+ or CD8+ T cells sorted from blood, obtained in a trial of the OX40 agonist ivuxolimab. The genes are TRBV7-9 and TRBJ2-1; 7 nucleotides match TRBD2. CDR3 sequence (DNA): TGTGCCAGCAGCTTACCAGGCGGGGGTGGTACCCATGAGCAGTTCTTC. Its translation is CASSLPGGGGTHEQFF.